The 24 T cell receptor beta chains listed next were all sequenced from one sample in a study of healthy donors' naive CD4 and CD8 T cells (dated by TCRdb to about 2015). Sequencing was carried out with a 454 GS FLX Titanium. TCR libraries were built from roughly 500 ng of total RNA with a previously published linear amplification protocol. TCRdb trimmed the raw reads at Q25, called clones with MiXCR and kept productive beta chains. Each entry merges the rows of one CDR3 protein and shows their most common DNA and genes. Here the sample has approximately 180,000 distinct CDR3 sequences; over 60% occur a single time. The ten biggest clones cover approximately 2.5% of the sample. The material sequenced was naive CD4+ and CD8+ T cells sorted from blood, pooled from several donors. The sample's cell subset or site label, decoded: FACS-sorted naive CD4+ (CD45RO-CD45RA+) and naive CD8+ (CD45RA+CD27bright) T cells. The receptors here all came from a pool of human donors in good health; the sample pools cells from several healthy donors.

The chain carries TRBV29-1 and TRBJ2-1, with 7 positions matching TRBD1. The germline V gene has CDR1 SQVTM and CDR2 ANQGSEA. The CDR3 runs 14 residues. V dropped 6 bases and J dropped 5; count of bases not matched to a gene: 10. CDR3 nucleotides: TGCAGCGTAATCGACAGGGAATCCCACAATGAGCAGTTCTTC. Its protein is CSVIDRESHNEQFF.

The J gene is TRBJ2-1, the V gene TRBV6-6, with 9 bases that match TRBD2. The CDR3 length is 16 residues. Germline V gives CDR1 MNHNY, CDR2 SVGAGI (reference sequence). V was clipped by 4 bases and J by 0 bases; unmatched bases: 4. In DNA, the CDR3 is TGTGCCAGCAGTTTCCTTAGCGGGAGCTCCTACAATGAGCAGTTCTTC. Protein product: CASSFLSGSSYNEQFF.

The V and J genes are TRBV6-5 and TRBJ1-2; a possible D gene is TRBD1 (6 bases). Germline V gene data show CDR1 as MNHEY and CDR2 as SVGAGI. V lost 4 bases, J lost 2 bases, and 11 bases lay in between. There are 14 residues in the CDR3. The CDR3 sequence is CASSSDSFNYGYTF. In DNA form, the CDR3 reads TGTGCCAGCAGTTCGGACAGTTTCAACTATGGCTACACCTTC.

The CDR3 here is CASSIRGDTQYF. The CDR3 DNA reads as TGTGCCAGTAGTATCCGAGGGGATACGCAGTATTTT. J is TRBJ2-3 and V is TRBV19, with a possible D match to TRBD2 (5 bases). Per the germline V gene, CDR1 is LNHDA and CDR2 is SQIVND (reference sequence). Trimming shortened V by 3 bases and J by 6 bases, and 7 bases separated the two germline ends. The CDR3 spans 12 residues.

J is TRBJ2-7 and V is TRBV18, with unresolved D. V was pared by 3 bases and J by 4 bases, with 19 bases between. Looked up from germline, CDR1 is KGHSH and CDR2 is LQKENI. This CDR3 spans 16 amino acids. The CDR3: CASSPNRLRREYEQYF. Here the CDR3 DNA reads TGTGCCAGCTCACCGAACCGCCTCCGAAGGGAATACGAGCAGTACTTC.

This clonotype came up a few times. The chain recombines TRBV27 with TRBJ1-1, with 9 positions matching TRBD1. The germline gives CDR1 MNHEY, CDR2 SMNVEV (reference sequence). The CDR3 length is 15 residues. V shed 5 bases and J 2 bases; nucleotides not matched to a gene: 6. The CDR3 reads CASSTTGGLNTEAFF. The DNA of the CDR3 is TGTGCCAGCAGTACTACAGGGGGCCTAAACACTGAAGCTTTCTTT.

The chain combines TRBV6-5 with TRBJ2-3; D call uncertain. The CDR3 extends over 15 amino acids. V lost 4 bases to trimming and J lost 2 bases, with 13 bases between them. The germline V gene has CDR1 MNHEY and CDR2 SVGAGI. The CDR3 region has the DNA TGTGCCAGCAGTTCTTCACATGGTTTCACAGATACGCAGTATTTT. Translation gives CASSSSHGFTDTQYF.

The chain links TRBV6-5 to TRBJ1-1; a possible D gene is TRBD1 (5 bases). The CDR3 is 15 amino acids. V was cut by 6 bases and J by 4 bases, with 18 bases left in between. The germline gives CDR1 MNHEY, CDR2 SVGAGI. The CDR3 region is CASRSFDQGSTEAFF. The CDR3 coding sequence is TGTGCCAGCAGATCATTCGATCAGGGATCCACTGAAGCTTTCTTT.

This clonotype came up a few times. CDR3: CASRLFKRTGELFF. Written as DNA, the CDR3 is TGTGCCAGCAGACTATTTAAGAGGACCGGGGAGCTGTTTTTT. The chain couples TRBV6-2 or TRBV6-3 to TRBJ2-2; D call uncertain. This CDR3 contains 14 residues. From germline, CDR1 is MNHEY and CDR2 SVGEGT. Trimming shortened V by 6 bases and J by 5 bases, and 13 bases separated the two germline ends.

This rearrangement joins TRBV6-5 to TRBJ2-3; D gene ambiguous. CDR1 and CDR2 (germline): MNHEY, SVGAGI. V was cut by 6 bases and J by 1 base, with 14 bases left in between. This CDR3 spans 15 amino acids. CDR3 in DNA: TGTGCCAGCAGGCAGTCGTATGACGGCACAGATACGCAGTATTTT. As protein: CASRQSYDGTDTQYF.

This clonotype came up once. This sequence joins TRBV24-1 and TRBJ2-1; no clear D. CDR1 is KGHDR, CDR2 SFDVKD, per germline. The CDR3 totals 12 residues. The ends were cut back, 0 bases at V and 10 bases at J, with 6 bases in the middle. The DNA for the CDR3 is TGTGCCACCAGTGATTTGCTTTACGAGCAGTTCTTC. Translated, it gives CATSDLLYEQFF.

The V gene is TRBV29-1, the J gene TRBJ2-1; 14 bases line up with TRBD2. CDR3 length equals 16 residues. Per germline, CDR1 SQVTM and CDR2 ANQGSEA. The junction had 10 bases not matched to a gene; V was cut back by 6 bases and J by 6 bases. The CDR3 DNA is TGCAGCGTGTATCCGGGACTAGCGGGAGTTCGCAATGAGCAGTTCTTC. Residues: CSVYPGLAGVRNEQFF.

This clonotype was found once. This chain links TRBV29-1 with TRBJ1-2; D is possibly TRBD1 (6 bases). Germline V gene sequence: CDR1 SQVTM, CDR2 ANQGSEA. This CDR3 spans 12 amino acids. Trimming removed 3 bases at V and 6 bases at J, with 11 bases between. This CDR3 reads CSVDRGPDGYTF. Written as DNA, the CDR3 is TGCAGCGTTGACAGGGGTCCGGATGGCTACACCTTC.

CDR3 bases: TGTGCCAGCAGTTACGGCTCGGGTCGTGGAGATACGCAGTATTTT. Amino acid sequence: CASSYGSGRGDTQYF. The J gene is TRBJ2-3, the V gene TRBV6-6; D remains unclear. The CDR3 consists of 15 residues. Trimming shortened V by 2 bases and J by 5 bases, and 14 bases separated the two germline ends. Germline V lookup: CDR1 MNHNY, CDR2 SVGAGI (reference sequence).

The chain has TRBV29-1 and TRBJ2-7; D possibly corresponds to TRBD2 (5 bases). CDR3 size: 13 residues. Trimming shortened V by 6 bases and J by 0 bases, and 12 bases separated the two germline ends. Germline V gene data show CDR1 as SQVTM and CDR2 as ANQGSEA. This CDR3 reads CSVYSGSSYEQYF. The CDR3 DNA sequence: TGCAGCGTGTACAGTGGGAGCTCCTACGAGCAGTACTTC.

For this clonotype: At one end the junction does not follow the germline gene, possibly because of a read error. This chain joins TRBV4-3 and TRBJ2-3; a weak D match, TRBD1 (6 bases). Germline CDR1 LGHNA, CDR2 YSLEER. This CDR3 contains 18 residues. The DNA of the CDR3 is TGTGCCAGCAGCCAAGAAAGGTCAGGGGATTGGGGTCCAGATACGCAGTATTTT. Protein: CASSQERSGDWGPDTQYF.

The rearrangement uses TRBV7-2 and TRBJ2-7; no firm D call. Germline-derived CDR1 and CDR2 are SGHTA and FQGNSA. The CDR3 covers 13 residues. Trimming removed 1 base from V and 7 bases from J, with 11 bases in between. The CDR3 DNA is TGTGCCAGCAGCTTAGTCACTATGTGGGAGCAGTACTTC. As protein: CASSLVTMWEQYF.

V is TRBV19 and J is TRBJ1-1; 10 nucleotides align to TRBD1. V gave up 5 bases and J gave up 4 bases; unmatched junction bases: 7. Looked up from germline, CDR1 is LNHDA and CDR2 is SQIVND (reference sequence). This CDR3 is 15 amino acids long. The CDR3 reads CASSLRQGATTEAFF. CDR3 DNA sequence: TGTGCCAGTAGTCTTCGACAGGGGGCAACCACTGAAGCTTTCTTT.

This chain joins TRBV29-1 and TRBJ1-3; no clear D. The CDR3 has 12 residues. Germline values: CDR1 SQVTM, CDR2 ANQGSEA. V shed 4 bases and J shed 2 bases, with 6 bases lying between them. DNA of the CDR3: TGCAGCGTTGGAGGTACTGGAAACACCATATATTTT. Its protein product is CSVGGTGNTIYF. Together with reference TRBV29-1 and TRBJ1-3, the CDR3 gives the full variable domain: SAVISQKPSRDICQRGTSLTIQCQVDSQVTMMFWYRQQPGQSLTLIATANQGSEATYESGFVIDKFPISRPNLTFSTLTVSNMSPEDSSIYLCSVGGTGNTIYFGEGSWLTVV.

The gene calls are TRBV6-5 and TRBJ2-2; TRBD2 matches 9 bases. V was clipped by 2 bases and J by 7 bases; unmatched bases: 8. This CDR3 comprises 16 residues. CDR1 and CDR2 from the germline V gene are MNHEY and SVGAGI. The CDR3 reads CASSYAGLAKGGELFF. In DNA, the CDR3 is TGTGCCAGCAGTTACGCTGGACTAGCGAAAGGCGGGGAGCTGTTTTTT.

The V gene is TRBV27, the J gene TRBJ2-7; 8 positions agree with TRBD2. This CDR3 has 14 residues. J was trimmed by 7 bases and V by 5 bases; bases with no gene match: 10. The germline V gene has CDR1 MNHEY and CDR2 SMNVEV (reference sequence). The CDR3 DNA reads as TGTGCCAGCAGTCCGGGACTAGAGGCCTGGGAGCAGTACTTC. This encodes CASSPGLEAWEQYF.

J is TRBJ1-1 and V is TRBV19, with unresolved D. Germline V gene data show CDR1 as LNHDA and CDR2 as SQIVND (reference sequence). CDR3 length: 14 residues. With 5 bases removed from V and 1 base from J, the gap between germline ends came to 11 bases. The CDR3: CASSSRASNTEAFF. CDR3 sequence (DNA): TGTGCCAGTAGTTCCCGAGCCTCGAACACTGAAGCTTTCTTT.

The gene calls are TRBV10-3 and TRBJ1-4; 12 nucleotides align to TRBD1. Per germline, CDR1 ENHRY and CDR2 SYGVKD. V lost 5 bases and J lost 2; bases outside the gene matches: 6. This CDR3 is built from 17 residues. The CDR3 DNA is TGTGCCATCAGTTACGTGGGACAGGGGGCGACTAATGAAAAACTGTTTTTT. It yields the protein CAISYVGQGATNEKLFF.

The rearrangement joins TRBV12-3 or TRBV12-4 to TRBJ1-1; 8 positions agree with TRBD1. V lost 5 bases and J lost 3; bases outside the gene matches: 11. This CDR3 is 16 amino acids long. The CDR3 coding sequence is TGTGCCAGCAGTACAAGGTTAGGACAGGGTTACACTGAAGCTTTCTTT. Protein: CASSTRLGQGYTEAFF.